Shown below are 25 T cell receptor beta chains from a single sample sequenced in a study of blood T cell repertoires in COVID-19. The protocol was immunoSEQ multiplex PCR, while the TCRdb copy is restricted to in-frame clones and leaves out a portion. Of 270,000 or so clones in the sample, 86% were seen once. Material: peripheral blood. These TCRs come from a middle-aged man with active or convalescent COVID-19.

In this sample, this clone turned up a few times. V gene TRBV18 combines with J gene TRBJ2-7; possibly TRBD1 for D (6 bases). In germline, CDR1 is KGHSH, CDR2 LQKENI. Trimming took off 3 bases at V and 0 bases at J, with 9 bases between the two ends. This CDR3 comprises 14 residues. In DNA, the CDR3 is TGTGCCAGCTCACCCGGGGACATCTCCTACGAGCAGTACTTC. Residues: CASSPGDISYEQYF.

V is TRBV7-6 and J is TRBJ2-5; the match to TRBD2 covers 9 bases. The CDR3 extends over 15 amino acids. Germline loops: CDR1 SGHVS, CDR2 FNYEAQ. With 1 base clipped from V and 4 bases from J, the junction kept 4 bases outside the gene matches. DNA of the CDR3: TGTGCCAGCAGCTTAGATCTGCGGGAGGGAGAGACCCAGTACTTC. Residues: CASSLDLREGETQYF.

The chain combines TRBV6-1 with TRBJ2-5; 8 positions match TRBD1. Germline V gene sequence: CDR1 MNHNS, CDR2 SASEGT. There are 16 residues in the CDR3. J was trimmed by 6 bases and V by 0 bases; bases with no gene match: 9. For the CDR3, the DNA is TGTGCCAGCAGTGAAGCAGTGGACAGGGTTAGAAAGACCCAGTACTTC. Translation: CASSEAVDRVRKTQYF.

The chain carries TRBV7-9 and TRBJ2-7; D is unclear. The ends were cut back, 5 bases at V and 3 bases at J, with 8 bases in the middle. Germline CDR1 and CDR2: SEHNR and FQNEAQ (reference sequence). CDR3 length: 12 amino acids. Written as DNA, the CDR3 is TGTGCCAGCAGCCCCCTCGGCTACGAGCAGTACTTC. Its protein is CASSPLGYEQYF.

This chain joins TRBV27 and TRBJ2-7; 7 bases fit TRBD1. Germline values: CDR1 MNHEY, CDR2 SMNVEV (reference sequence). The V and J ends lost 5 bases and 6 bases, in that order; junction bases with no gene match: 13. The CDR3 has 15 residues. The CDR3 DNA reads as TGTGCCAGCAGTCCGGGACAGACCGTTTGGGGCGAGCAGTACTTC. This gives the protein CASSPGQTVWGEQYF.

The chain couples TRBV2 to TRBJ1-4; the D is unclear. The ends were cut back, 11 bases at V and 8 bases at J, with 18 bases in the middle. The length of the CDR3 is 13 residues. Germline CDR1 SNHLY, CDR2 FYNNEI. In DNA, the CDR3 is TGTGCCTCCCGCCTATCTCAAGCCGAAAAACTGTTTTTT. This codes for CASRLSQAEKLFF. Drawing the rest from reference TRBV2 and TRBJ1-4, the complete variable domain is EPEVTQTPSHQVTQMGQEVILRCVPISNHLYFYWYRQILGQKVEFLVSFYNNEISEKSEIFDDQFSVERPDGSNFTLKIRSTKLEDSAMYFCASRLSQAEKLFFGSGTQLSVL.

This chain connects TRBV6-5 to TRBJ2-1, with 10 bases lining up with TRBD1. With 5 bases clipped from V and 4 bases from J, the junction kept 5 bases outside the gene matches. The germline CDR1 and CDR2 sequences are MNHEY and SVGAGI. This CDR3 has 15 residues. The CDR3 sequence is CASSKTGGTYNEQFF. The CDR3, as DNA: TGTGCCAGCAGTAAGACAGGGGGCACTTACAATGAGCAGTTCTTC.

The CDR3 here is CASRPGTGNTGELFF. CDR3 nucleotide sequence: TGTGCCAGCAGACCCGGGACAGGGAACACCGGGGAGCTGTTTTTT. V gene TRBV28 combines with J gene TRBJ2-2; TRBD1 agrees at 8 bases. The CDR3 extends over 15 amino acids. Unmatched junction bases numbered 4, after V lost 6 bases and J lost 1 base. Germline V gene data show CDR1 as MDHEN and CDR2 as SYDVKM.

The chain joins TRBV10-3 to TRBJ2-7; D not certain. In germline, CDR1 is ENHRY, CDR2 SYGVKD. Trimming shortened V by 3 bases and J by 3 bases, and 3 bases separated the two germline ends. This CDR3 is 11 amino acids long. DNA for the CDR3: TGTGCCATCAGTGACGTCTACGAGCAGTACTTC. Translating gives CAISDVYEQYF.

The V call is TRBV7-7, the J call TRBJ2-1, with D perhaps TRBD1 (6 bases). This CDR3 region has 15 residues. CDR1 is SSHAT and CDR2 is FNYEAQ in the germline V gene (reference sequence). V lost 0 bases, J lost 10 bases, and 16 bases lay in between. The DNA of the CDR3 is TGTGCCAGCAGCTTAGCGCTGGCAGGGGCCGAGGAGCAGTTCTTC. Translated, it gives CASSLALAGAEEQFF.

This clone has more than one count but fewer than ten. CDR3 sequence (DNA): TGTGCCAGCTCATCGGGGGTCGGGTCTTCTGGCGAGCAGTACTTC. It specifies CASSSGVGSSGEQYF. The V and J genes are TRBV18 and TRBJ2-7; the D gene is possibly TRBD2 (6 bases). Germline assignment: CDR1 KGHSH and CDR2 LQKENI. The CDR3 totals 15 residues. Trimming pared 5 bases from V and 6 bases from J, leaving 20 bases between.

The V and J genes are TRBV29-1 and TRBJ1-2; D unresolved. The CDR3 loop spans 11 amino acids. The V end lost 4 bases, the J end lost 5 bases, and 8 bases lay between the germline ends. Germline CDR1 reads SQVTM; CDR2 reads ANQGSEA. The chain's CDR3 is CSVGTDYGYTF. CDR3 in DNA: TGCAGCGTTGGTACAGATTATGGCTACACCTTC.

The chain combines TRBV24-1 with TRBJ1-2; D is ambiguous. Germline CDR1 is KGHDR and CDR2 is SFDVKD. The CDR3 has 12 residues. Trimming shortened V by 4 bases and J by 8 bases, and 10 bases separated the two germline ends. CDR3 region: CATSERQMGYTF. CDR3 nucleotide sequence: TGTGCCACCAGTGAGAGGCAGATGGGCTACACCTTC.

The chain combines TRBV5-1 with TRBJ2-3; 8 bases align to TRBD2. Germline values: CDR1 SGHRS, CDR2 YFSETQ. The ends lost 3 bases at V and 5 bases at J; junction bases unmatched: 5. The CDR3 length is 14 residues. This CDR3 is CASSSREGRDTQYF. The CDR3 nucleotides read TGCGCCAGCAGCTCCCGGGAGGGCAGAGATACGCAGTATTTT.

The chain recombines TRBV19 with TRBJ2-1; weak D call: TRBD1 (6 bases). The CDR3 is 14 amino acids. The germline gives CDR1 LNHDA, CDR2 SQIVND (reference sequence). The V end was cut by 4 bases, the J end by 7 bases, with 14 bases between. DNA for the CDR3: TGTGCCAGTAGTACAGGGGCTGGCGTGAATGAGCAGTTCTTC. This translates into CASSTGAGVNEQFF.

The V gene is TRBV5-4, the J gene TRBJ2-1; 14 bases fit TRBD2. The CDR3 covers 17 residues. The trim removed 3 bases at V and 0 bases at J, leaving 2 bases unmatched. Per germline, CDR1 SGHNT and CDR2 YYREEE (reference sequence). The DNA for the CDR3 is TGTGCCAGCAGCTCGGGACTAGCGGGAGCCTCCTACAATGAGCAGTTCTTC. Translated: CASSSGLAGASYNEQFF.

The rearrangement links TRBV2 to TRBJ1-5; D unclear. The CDR3 is made up of 13 amino acids. Looked up from germline, CDR1 is SNHLY and CDR2 is FYNNEI. With 4 bases removed from V and 3 bases from J, the gap between germline ends came to 7 bases. CDR3 in DNA: TGTGCCAGCAGTGGTAATCCCAATCAGCCCCAGCATTTT. This gives the protein CASSGNPNQPQHF.

The gene calls are TRBV28 and TRBJ2-7, with 8 bases identical to TRBD1. The ends lost 10 bases at V and 6 bases at J; junction bases unmatched: 8. From germline, CDR1 is MDHEN and CDR2 SYDVKM. This CDR3 region has 12 residues. The CDR3 loop is CAISDRAGEQYF. DNA for the CDR3: TGTGCCATCTCGGACAGGGCGGGCGAGCAGTACTTC.

The genes are TRBV9 and TRBJ1-2, with a weak D call TRBD1 (6 bases). Trimming left V 4 bases short and J 2 bases short, with 15 bases between. The CDR3 extends over 15 amino acids. Germline CDR1 and CDR2: SGDLS and YYNGEE. CDR3 loop: CASSPKGGGNYGYTF. The CDR3 region has the DNA TGTGCCAGCAGCCCCAAGGGGGGGGGAAACTATGGCTACACCTTC.

J is TRBJ1-2 and V is TRBV30; a weak D match, TRBD1 (5 bases). This CDR3 has 13 residues. V lost 5 bases, J lost 4 bases, and 14 bases lay in between. CDR1 and CDR2 from the germline V gene are GTSNPN and SVGIG (reference sequence). This CDR3 reads CAWQGRVPYGYTF. Here the CDR3 DNA reads TGTGCCTGGCAAGGCAGGGTCCCCTATGGCTACACCTTC.

The chain is built from TRBV19 and TRBJ2-7, with 8 nucleotides matching TRBD2. The CDR3 totals 13 residues. V shed 9 bases, J shed 6 bases, and the junction held 10 bases outside the gene matches. From germline, CDR1 is LNHDA and CDR2 SQIVND (reference sequence). The CDR3 nucleotides are TGTGCCAGCCAGGACCGCGCGGGGGGCGAGCAGTACTTC. As protein: CASQDRAGGEQYF.

As DNA, the CDR3 is TGTGCCTGGGAGACGGGACAGGGGCTCTCCTACGAGCAGTACTTC. This encodes CAWETGQGLSYEQYF. The gene calls are TRBV30 and TRBJ2-7; 10 bases align to TRBD1. The trim removed 5 bases at V and 0 bases at J, leaving 7 bases unmatched. CDR1 GTSNPN and CDR2 SVGIG come from the germline V gene (reference sequence). The CDR3 spans 15 residues.

This sequence joins TRBV5-4 and TRBJ2-7, with TRBD2 identical over 7 bases. This CDR3 is 16 amino acids long. V trimming: 0 bases; J trimming: 3 bases; junction bases outside the gene matches: 9. Germline V gene lookup returns CDR1 SGHNT and CDR2 YYREEE (reference sequence). The chain's CDR3 is CASSLAGGMSGYEQYF. CDR3 bases: TGTGCCAGCAGCTTGGCCGGGGGGATGTCGGGCTACGAGCAGTACTTC.

The chain combines TRBV4-1 with TRBJ2-1, with 13 nucleotides matching TRBD2. V dropped 5 bases and J dropped 7; count of bases not matched to a gene: 8. The germline V gene encodes CDR1 MGHRA and CDR2 YSYEKL. CDR3 length: 16 residues. The CDR3 DNA reads as TGCGCCAGCAGCACCCGGACTAGCGGGGGTTCGAATGAGCAGTTCTTC. As protein: CASSTRTSGGSNEQFF.

The J gene is TRBJ2-3, the V gene TRBV29-1, with a weak D call TRBD2 (6 bases). CDR1 and CDR2 (germline): SQVTM, ANQGSEA. CDR3 length: 15 residues. V was pared by 0 bases and J by 3 bases, with 13 bases between. This CDR3 reads CSVEEGGGLTDTQYF. CDR3 coding DNA: TGCAGCGTTGAAGAGGGAGGAGGTTTGACAGATACGCAGTATTTT.